The next 28 T cell receptor beta chains were all read from a single sample in a study of identifying expanded T cells in peripheral blood (dated by TCRdb to between 2018 and 2021). Libraries were constructed by the immunoSEQ multiplex PCR assay. TCRdb provides this immuneACCESS table in a form limited to in-frame rearrangements. Some clones are lacking; in checked studies, under half of them reflect an unresolved V gene, and why the rest are absent is not known. Present in this sample are roughly 130,000 clones, about 88% of which were seen just once. The top ten constitute roughly 7.9% of the sample. Sequenced input: blood. Receptors originate from a person aged 18 to 75 in good health.

The chain recombines TRBV4-1 with TRBJ2-7; possibly TRBD1 for D (6 bases). CDR3 length: 15 amino acids. V was clipped by 4 bases and J by 4 bases, with 17 bases between them. In germline, CDR1 is MGHRA, CDR2 YSYEKL. The CDR3 reads CASSRAEGQPYEQYF. CDR3 nucleotides: TGCGCCAGCAGCCGTGCCGAAGGACAGCCTTACGAGCAGTACTTC.

This clone was observed a few times. The chain couples TRBV15 to TRBJ2-7; either TRBD1 or TRBD2 may fit D (5 bases each). This CDR3 has 14 residues. V was pared by 2 bases and J by 2 bases, with 10 bases between. The germline CDR1 and CDR2 sequences are LNHNV and YYDKDF (reference sequence). The DNA of the CDR3 is TGTGCCACCAGCAGATGGGACGCCCCCTACGAGCAGTACTTC. This translates into CATSRWDAPYEQYF.

This chain uses TRBV6-6 with TRBJ2-7; TRBD2 matches at 7 bases. CDR1 is MNHNY and CDR2 is SVGAGI in the germline V gene (reference sequence). The CDR3 runs to 14 residues. The trim removed 0 bases at V and 2 bases at J, leaving 1 base unmatched. The CDR3 reads CASSYSGGTYEQYF. The CDR3 bases are TGTGCCAGCAGTTACTCCGGGGGGACCTACGAGCAGTACTTC.

The J gene is TRBJ2-3, the V gene TRBV9, with a weak D call TRBD2 (6 bases). Trimming took 3 bases from V and 1 from J, leaving 9 bases between them. Germline V lookup: CDR1 SGDLS, CDR2 YYNGEE. This CDR3 has 14 amino acids. The CDR3 coding sequence is TGTGCCAGCAGCGCGGGACTCCGCACAGATACGCAGTATTTT. Its protein is CASSAGLRTDTQYF.

The chain employs TRBV6-6 and TRBJ1-1; 9 bases fit TRBD1. Germline CDR1 and CDR2: MNHNY and SVGAGI (reference sequence). The CDR3 totals 15 residues. V lost 3 bases to trimming and J lost 2 bases; unmatched junction nucleotides: 4. The DNA for the CDR3 is TGTGCCAGCAGTTATCCGGGACAGGGAAACACTGAAGCTTTCTTT. This gives the protein CASSYPGQGNTEAFF.

The gene calls are TRBV10-2 and TRBJ1-3; D is possibly TRBD1 (5 bases). CDR3 length: 13 amino acids. The V gene's germline CDR1 is WSHSY and CDR2 SAAADI. Trimming removed 4 bases from V and 1 base from J, with 5 bases in between. This CDR3 is CASSGGSGNTIYF. CDR3 bases: TGCGCCAGCAGTGGGGGGTCTGGAAACACCATATATTTT.

CDR3 nucleotide sequence: TGTGCCAGCAGCTTAGATGGCCGCTATGGCTACACCTTC. This gives the protein CASSLDGRYGYTF. The chain combines TRBV5-5 with TRBJ1-2, with D unclear. Between the trimmed V and J ends, which lost 2 bases and 4 bases, there was a span of 9 bases. The CDR3 consists of 13 residues. Germline V gene data show CDR1 as SGHKS and CDR2 as YYEKEE (reference sequence).

The chain joins TRBV27 to TRBJ1-3; the D gene is possibly TRBD1 (5 bases). Germline values: CDR1 MNHEY, CDR2 SMNVEV (reference sequence). V gave up 3 bases and J gave up 2 bases, with 11 bases separating them. This CDR3 comprises 15 residues. As DNA, the CDR3 is TGTGCCAGCAGTTTTCAATGGGGGGCTGGAAACACCATATATTTT. Its protein is CASSFQWGAGNTIYF.

The rearrangement links TRBV29-1 to TRBJ1-2; 8 positions match TRBD1. CDR3 size: 14 residues. CDR1 SQVTM and CDR2 ANQGSEA come from the germline V gene. V shed 5 bases and J 6 bases; nucleotides not matched to a gene: 11. The CDR3 region is CSVTYDRGPHGYTF. Written as DNA, the CDR3 is TGCAGCGTTACATATGACAGGGGACCGCATGGCTACACCTTC.

The chain uses TRBV6-1 and TRBJ2-1, with a possible D match to TRBD1 (5 bases). The germline V gene has CDR1 MNHNS and CDR2 SASEGT. The CDR3 contains 16 residues. The V gene lost 2 bases and the J gene lost 3 bases, with 14 bases spanning the gap. DNA for the CDR3: TGTGCCAGCAGTGAATATTGGCAGGGAATCTACAATGAGCAGTTCTTC. Encoded protein: CASSEYWQGIYNEQFF.

The CDR3 reads CASSFPSGQGAYEQYF. The CDR3 DNA sequence: TGTGCCAGCAGTTTTCCTTCCGGACAGGGAGCCTACGAGCAGTACTTC. V gene TRBV28 combines with J gene TRBJ2-7; 8 nucleotides match TRBD1. Trimming at V came to 3 bases and at J to 2 bases, leaving 9 bases not matched to a gene. CDR1 is MDHEN, CDR2 SYDVKM, per germline. The length of the CDR3 is 16 residues.

V is TRBV6-6 and J is TRBJ1-2; D is ambiguous. Per germline, CDR1 MNHNY and CDR2 SVGAGI (reference sequence). This CDR3 region has 14 residues. Trimming left V 0 bases short and J 7 bases short, with 12 bases between. CDR3 nucleotides: TGTGCCAGCAGTTACTCGATCTTAGAGTTTGGCTACACCTTC. Translated: CASSYSILEFGYTF.

This rearrangement joins TRBV12-1 to TRBJ1-3; TRBD1 reflects the table's D call only, with no check against the DNA. TRBV12-1 is a known pseudogene. The CDR3 extends over 16 amino acids. The CDR3: CASSRIGTGSGNTIYF. The CDR3 nucleotides are TGTGCCAGCAGCCGAATCGGGACAGGGTCCGGAAACACCATATATTTT.

The rearrangement joins TRBV6-5 to TRBJ1-2, with unresolved D. This CDR3 is 15 amino acids long. Germline assignment: CDR1 MNHEY and CDR2 SVGAGI. V lost 2 bases and J 4 bases, leaving 14 bases between the germline ends. The CDR3: CASSYGVGRSYGYTF. The CDR3 coding sequence is TGTGCCAGCAGTTACGGGGTTGGGCGGAGCTATGGCTACACCTTC.

The chain is built from TRBV19 and TRBJ1-2; a weak D match, TRBD1 (6 bases). This CDR3 comprises 14 residues. Germline CDR1 LNHDA, CDR2 SQIVND (reference sequence). The V end lost 7 bases, the J end lost 6 bases, and 18 bases lay between the germline ends. CDR3 DNA: TGTGCCAGTACTACCCGGCCAGGGGTCAATGGCTACACCTTC. Translation: CASTTRPGVNGYTF. The variable domain in full, with the rest retrieved from reference TRBV19 and TRBJ1-2, is DGGITQSPKYLFRKEGQNVTLSCEQNLNHDAMYWYRQDPGQGLRLIYYSQIVNDFQKGDIAEGYSVSREKKESFPLTVTSAQKNPTAFYLCASTTRPGVNGYTFGSGTRLTVV.

The chain combines TRBV9 with TRBJ2-5, with TRBD1 identical over 8 bases. Germline lookup yields CDR1 SGDLS and CDR2 YYNGEE. With V trimmed by 5 bases and J by 2 bases, 2 bases remained unmatched. This CDR3 region has 13 residues. The CDR3 reads CASSRQGQETQYF. DNA of the CDR3: TGTGCCAGCAGTCGACAGGGGCAAGAGACCCAGTACTTC.

This clone has only a few counts. This chain connects TRBV10-3 to TRBJ2-7, with 10 bases that match TRBD2. The CDR3 runs 11 residues. The germline CDR1 and CDR2 sequences are ENHRY and SYGVKD. V shed 11 bases and J 5 bases; nucleotides not matched to a gene: 3. CDR3 in amino acids: CASGTSDEQYF. DNA for the CDR3: TGTGCCTCCGGGACTAGCGACGAGCAGTACTTC.

The V call is TRBV6-4, the J call TRBJ2-3, with a tentative D call TRBD2 (5 bases). The CDR3 has 13 amino acids. Trimming pared 5 bases from V and 6 bases from J, leaving 12 bases between. CDR1 and CDR2 from the germline V gene are MRHNA and SNTAGT. The CDR3 loop reads CASSIRDGDTQYF. CDR3 nucleotides: TGTGCCAGCAGTATCCGGGATGGGGATACGCAGTATTTT.

The V gene is TRBV10-3, the J gene TRBJ2-6; a possible D gene is TRBD1 (5 bases). Trimming shortened V by 7 bases and J by 6 bases, and 19 bases separated the two germline ends. Germline V gene lookup returns CDR1 ENHRY and CDR2 SYGVKD. The CDR3 totals 16 residues. This chain's CDR3 is CAINGARTDEANVLTF. CDR3 bases: TGTGCCATCAATGGGGCGCGAACTGACGAGGCCAACGTCCTGACTTTC.

V gene TRBV9 combines with J gene TRBJ1-2; D call uncertain. The CDR3 length is 14 residues. CDR1 and CDR2 from the germline V gene are SGDLS and YYNGEE. V was cut by 4 bases and J by 1 base, with 11 bases left in between. The CDR3 here is CASSLYSLNYGYTF. The CDR3 nucleotides read TGTGCCAGCAGCCTTTACAGCCTTAACTATGGCTACACCTTC.

This rearrangement joins TRBV18 to TRBJ2-2, with 7 bases that match TRBD2. The CDR3 is 14 amino acids. Germline CDR1 and CDR2: KGHSH and LQKENI. Trimming took 2 bases from V and 4 from J; bases not matched to a gene: 1. CDR3 sequence (DNA): TGTGCCAGCTCACCATCTAGCGGCACCGGGGAGCTGTTTTTT. Encoded protein: CASSPSSGTGELFF.

This clone was observed a few times. The V and J genes are TRBV27 and TRBJ2-7, with 9 bases fitting TRBD1. Looked up from germline, CDR1 is MNHEY and CDR2 is SMNVEV (reference sequence). CDR3 length equals 12 residues. Trimming removed 2 bases from V and 7 bases from J; junction bases left unmatched: 0. CDR3 residues: CASSLGTGEQYF. CDR3 sequence (DNA): TGTGCCAGCAGTTTAGGGACAGGGGAGCAGTACTTC.

This chain connects TRBV5-1 to TRBJ2-5; maybe TRBD2 (6 bases). V was shortened by 2 bases and J by 0 bases, with 11 bases between the two germline ends. The CDR3 totals 15 residues. Looked up from germline, CDR1 is SGHRS and CDR2 is YFSETQ. Here the CDR3 DNA reads TGCGCCAGCAGCTTAGGTCGGGGGTACCAAGAGACCCAGTACTTC. Its protein product is CASSLGRGYQETQYF.

This sequence joins TRBV9 and TRBJ2-5; 9 bases fit TRBD2. There are 15 residues in the CDR3. The germline V gene encodes CDR1 SGDLS and CDR2 YYNGEE. Losses at the gene ends were 0 bases for V and 4 bases for J; bases not matched to a gene: 4. The CDR3 nucleotides read TGTGCCAGCAGCGTAGAAGCACTAGCGGGAGAGACCCAGTACTTC. Its protein product is CASSVEALAGETQYF.

The chain has TRBV19 and TRBJ2-4; D not certain. Germline V CDR1 and CDR2: LNHDA, SQIVND (reference sequence). The CDR3 contains 16 residues. V lost 2 bases, J lost 2 bases, and 13 bases lay in between. The CDR3 DNA sequence: TGTGCCAGTAGTATATACGCCGGAGTCCCCAAAAACATTCAGTACTTC. Its translation: CASSIYAGVPKNIQYF.

The chain links TRBV7-2 to TRBJ2-5; 11 bases match TRBD2. CDR3 length equals 15 residues. The germline V gene encodes CDR1 SGHTA and CDR2 FQGNSA. V was clipped by 3 bases and J by 5 bases; unmatched bases: 5. The CDR3 here is CASSFTSGSRETQYF. CDR3 bases: TGTGCCAGCAGCTTTACTAGCGGGAGTCGGGAGACCCAGTACTTC. Supplemented by reference TRBV7-2 and TRBJ2-5, the full variable domain reads GAGVSQSPSNKVTEKGKDVELRCDPISGHTALYWYRQSLGQGLEFLIYFQGNSAPDKSGLPSDRFSAERTGGSVSTLTIQRTQQEDSAVYLCASSFTSGSRETQYFGPGTRLLVL.

This clone was seen a single time. The genes are TRBV5-5 and TRBJ1-5, with D possibly being TRBD1 (6 bases). The CDR3 is 13 residues long. V lost 3 bases and J 9 bases, leaving 13 bases between the germline ends. Germline V lookup: CDR1 SGHKS, CDR2 YYEKEE (reference sequence). CDR3 amino acids: CASSSTGTMPQHF. As DNA, the CDR3 is TGTGCCAGCAGCTCCACCGGGACAATGCCCCAGCATTTT.

The chain combines TRBV10-2 with TRBJ2-7, with 8 positions matching TRBD1. Germline V gene data show CDR1 as WSHSY and CDR2 as SAAADI. The CDR3 totals 14 residues. V dropped 4 bases and J dropped 0; count of bases not matched to a gene: 2. CDR3 protein: CASSVTGGSYEQYF. The DNA of the CDR3 is TGCGCCAGCAGTGTTACAGGGGGCTCCTACGAGCAGTACTTC.